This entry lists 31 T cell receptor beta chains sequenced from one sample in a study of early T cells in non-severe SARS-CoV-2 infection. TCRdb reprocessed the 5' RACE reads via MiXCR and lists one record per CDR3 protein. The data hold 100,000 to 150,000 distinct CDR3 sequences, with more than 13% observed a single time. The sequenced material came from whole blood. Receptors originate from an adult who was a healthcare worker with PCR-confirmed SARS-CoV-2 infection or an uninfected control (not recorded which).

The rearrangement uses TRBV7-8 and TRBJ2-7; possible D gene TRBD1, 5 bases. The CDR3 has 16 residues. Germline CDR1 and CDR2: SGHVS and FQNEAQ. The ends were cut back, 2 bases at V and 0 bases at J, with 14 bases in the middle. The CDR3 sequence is CASSLLWGPTSYEQYF. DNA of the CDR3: TGTGCCAGCAGCTTATTATGGGGCCCGACCTCCTACGAGCAGTACTTC.

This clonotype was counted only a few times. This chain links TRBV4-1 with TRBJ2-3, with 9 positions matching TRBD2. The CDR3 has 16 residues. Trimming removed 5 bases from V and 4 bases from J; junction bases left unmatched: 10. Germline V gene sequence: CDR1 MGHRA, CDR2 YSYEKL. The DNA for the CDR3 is TGCGCCAGCAGCATCCAGGCCCCTAGCGGGGCAGATACGCAGTATTTT. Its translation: CASSIQAPSGADTQYF.

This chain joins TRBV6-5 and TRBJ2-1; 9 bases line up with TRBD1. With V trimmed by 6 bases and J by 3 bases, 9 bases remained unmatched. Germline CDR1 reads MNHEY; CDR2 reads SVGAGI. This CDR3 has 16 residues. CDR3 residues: CASRPYATGGYNEQFF. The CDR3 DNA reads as TGTGCCAGCAGACCCTATGCGACAGGGGGCTACAATGAGCAGTTCTTC.

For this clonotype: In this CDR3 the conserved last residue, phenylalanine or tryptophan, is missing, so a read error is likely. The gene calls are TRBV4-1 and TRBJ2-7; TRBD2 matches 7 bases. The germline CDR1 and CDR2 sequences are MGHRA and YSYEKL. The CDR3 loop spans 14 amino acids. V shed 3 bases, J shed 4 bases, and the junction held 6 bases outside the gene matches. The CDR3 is CASSQAREGYEQYL. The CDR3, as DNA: TGCGCCAGCAGCCAGGCCAGGGAGGGGTACGAGCAGTACTTA.

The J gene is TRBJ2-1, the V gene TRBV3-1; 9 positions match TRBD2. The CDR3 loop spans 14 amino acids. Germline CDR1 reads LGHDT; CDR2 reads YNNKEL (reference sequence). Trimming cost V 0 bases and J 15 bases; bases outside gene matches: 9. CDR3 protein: CASSQDFSGGPPFF. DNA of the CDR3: TGTGCCAGCAGCCAAGATTTTAGCGGGGGCCCTCCGTTCTTC.

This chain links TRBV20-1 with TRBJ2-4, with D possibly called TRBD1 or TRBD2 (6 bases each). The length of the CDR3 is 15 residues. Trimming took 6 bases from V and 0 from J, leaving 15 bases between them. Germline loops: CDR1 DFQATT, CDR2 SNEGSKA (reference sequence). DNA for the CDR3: TGCAGTGCCCCCAGAGGGGGGTCAGCCAAAAACATTCAGTACTTC. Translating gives CSAPRGGSAKNIQYF.

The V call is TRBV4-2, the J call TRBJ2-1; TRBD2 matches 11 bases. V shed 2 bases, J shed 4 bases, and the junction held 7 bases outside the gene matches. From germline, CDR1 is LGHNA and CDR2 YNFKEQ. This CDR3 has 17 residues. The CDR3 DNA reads TGTGCCAGCAGCCAATATATAGCGGGGGGGAAGTACAATGAGCAGTTCTTC. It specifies CASSQYIAGGKYNEQFF.

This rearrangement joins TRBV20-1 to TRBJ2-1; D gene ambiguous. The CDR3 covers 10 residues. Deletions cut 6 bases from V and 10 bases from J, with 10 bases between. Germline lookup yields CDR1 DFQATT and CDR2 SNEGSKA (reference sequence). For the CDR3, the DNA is TGCAGTGCCTCTACCGAGGAGCAGTTCTTC. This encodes CSASTEEQFF.

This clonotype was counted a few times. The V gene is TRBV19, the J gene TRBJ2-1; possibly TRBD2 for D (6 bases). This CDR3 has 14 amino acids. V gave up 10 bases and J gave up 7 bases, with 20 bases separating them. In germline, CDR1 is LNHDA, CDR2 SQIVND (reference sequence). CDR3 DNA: TGTGCCACTGCCGGGGGTTCTATCGGGAATGAGCAGTTCTTC. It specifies CATAGGSIGNEQFF.

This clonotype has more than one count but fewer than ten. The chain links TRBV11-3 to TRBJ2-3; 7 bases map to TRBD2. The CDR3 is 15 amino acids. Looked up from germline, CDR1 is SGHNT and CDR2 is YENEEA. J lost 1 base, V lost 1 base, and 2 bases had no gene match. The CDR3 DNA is TGTGCCAGCAGCTTAGGCCGGGGGGGCACAGATACGCAGTATTTT. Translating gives CASSLGRGGTDTQYF.

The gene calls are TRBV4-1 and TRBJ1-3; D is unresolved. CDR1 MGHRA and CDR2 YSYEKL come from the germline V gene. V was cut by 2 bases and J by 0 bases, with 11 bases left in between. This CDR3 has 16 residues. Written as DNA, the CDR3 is TGCGCCAGCAGCCAACAAACAGCTAACTCTGGAAACACCATATATTTT. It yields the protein CASSQQTANSGNTIYF.

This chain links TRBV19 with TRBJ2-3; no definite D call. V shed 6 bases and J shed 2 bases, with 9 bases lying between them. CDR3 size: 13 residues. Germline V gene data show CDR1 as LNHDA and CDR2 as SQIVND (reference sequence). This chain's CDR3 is CASSLIHTDTQYF. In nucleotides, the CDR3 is TGTGCCAGTAGCCTGATACACACAGATACGCAGTATTTT. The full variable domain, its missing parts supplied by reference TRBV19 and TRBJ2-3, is DGGITQSPKYLFRKEGQNVTLSCEQNLNHDAMYWYRQDPGQGLRLIYYSQIVNDFQKGDIAEGYSVSREKKESFPLTVTSAQKNPTAFYLCASSLIHTDTQYFGPGTRLTVL.

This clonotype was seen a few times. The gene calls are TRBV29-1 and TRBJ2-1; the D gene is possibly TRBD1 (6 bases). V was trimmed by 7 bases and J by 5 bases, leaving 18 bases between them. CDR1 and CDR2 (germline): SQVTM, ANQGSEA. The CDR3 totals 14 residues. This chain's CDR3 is CSAHKQGFHNEQFF. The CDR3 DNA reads TGCAGCGCCCACAAACAGGGTTTCCACAATGAGCAGTTCTTC.

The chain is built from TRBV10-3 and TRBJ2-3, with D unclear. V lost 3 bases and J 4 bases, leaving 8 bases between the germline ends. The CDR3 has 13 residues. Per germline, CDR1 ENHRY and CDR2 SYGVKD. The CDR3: CAISERLADTQYF. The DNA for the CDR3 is TGTGCCATCAGTGAACGTTTGGCAGATACGCAGTATTTT.

The CDR3 here is CASSVRARVYEKLFF. The CDR3 DNA reads as TGTGCCAGCAGTGTGAGGGCGAGAGTTTATGAAAAACTGTTTTTT. The rearrangement uses TRBV2 and TRBJ1-4; D uncertain. Germline assignment: CDR1 SNHLY and CDR2 FYNNEI. The CDR3 covers 15 residues. Trimming pared 4 bases from V and 6 bases from J, leaving 15 bases between.

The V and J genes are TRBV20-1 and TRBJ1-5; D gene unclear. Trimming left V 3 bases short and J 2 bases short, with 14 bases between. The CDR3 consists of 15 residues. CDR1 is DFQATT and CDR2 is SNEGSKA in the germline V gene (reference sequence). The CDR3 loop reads CSARRSGRGNQPQHF. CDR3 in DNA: TGCAGTGCTAGGAGGTCGGGTAGGGGCAATCAGCCCCAGCATTTT.

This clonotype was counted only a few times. The CDR3 loop is CASSEVGRGTSGNTIYF. The CDR3 region has the DNA TGTGCCAGCAGTGAAGTGGGTCGGGGCACCTCTGGAAACACCATATATTTT. The genes are TRBV6-1 and TRBJ1-3; D is perhaps TRBD1 (5 bases). The CDR3 contains 17 residues. Trimming removed 1 base at V and 0 bases at J, with 13 bases between. Germline V gene data show CDR1 as MNHNS and CDR2 as SASEGT.

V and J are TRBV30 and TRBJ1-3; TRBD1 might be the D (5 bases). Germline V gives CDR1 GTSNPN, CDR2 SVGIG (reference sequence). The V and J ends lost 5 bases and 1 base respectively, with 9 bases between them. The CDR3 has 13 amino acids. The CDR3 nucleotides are TGTGCCTGGGCGACAGTGTCTGGAAACACCATATATTTT. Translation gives CAWATVSGNTIYF.

Written as DNA, the CDR3 is TGTGCCAGCAGCCCAATGGGGGCCGGGCAGTTCTTC. Translated, it gives CASSPMGAGQFF. The genes are TRBV7-9 and TRBJ2-1; TRBD1 is a possible D gene (6 bases). The CDR3 runs to 12 residues. With 5 bases removed from V and 12 bases from J, the gap between germline ends came to 14 bases. Germline V gene data show CDR1 as SEHNR and CDR2 as FQNEAQ (reference sequence). The entire variable domain, with the rest obtained from reference TRBV7-9 and TRBJ2-1, is as follows: DTGVSQNPRHKITKRGQNVTFRCDPISEHNRLYWYRQTLGQGPEFLTYFQNEAQLEKSRLLSDRFSAERPKGSFSTLEIQRTEQGDSAMYLCASSPMGAGQFFGPGTRLTVL.

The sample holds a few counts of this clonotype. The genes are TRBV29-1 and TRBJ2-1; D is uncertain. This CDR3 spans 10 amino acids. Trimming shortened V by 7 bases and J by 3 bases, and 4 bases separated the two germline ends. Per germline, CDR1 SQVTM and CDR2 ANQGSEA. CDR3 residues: CSAFYNEQFF. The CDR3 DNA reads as TGCAGCGCCTTCTACAATGAGCAGTTCTTC.

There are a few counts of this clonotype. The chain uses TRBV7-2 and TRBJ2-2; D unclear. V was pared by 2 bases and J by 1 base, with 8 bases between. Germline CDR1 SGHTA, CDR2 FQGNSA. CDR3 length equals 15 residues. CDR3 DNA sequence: TGTGCCAGCAGCTTAAGTGCGTGGAACACCGGGGAGCTGTTTTTT. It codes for CASSLSAWNTGELFF. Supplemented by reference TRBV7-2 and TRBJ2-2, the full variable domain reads GAGVSQSPSNKVTEKGKDVELRCDPISGHTALYWYRQSLGQGLEFLIYFQGNSAPDKSGLPSDRFSAERTGGSVSTLTIQRTQQEDSAVYLCASSLSAWNTGELFFGEGSRLTVL.

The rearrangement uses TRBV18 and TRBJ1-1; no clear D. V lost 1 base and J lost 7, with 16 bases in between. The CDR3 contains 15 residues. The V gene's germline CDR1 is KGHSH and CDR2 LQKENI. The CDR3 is CASSPLQASNLEAFF. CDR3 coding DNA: TGTGCCAGCTCACCACTTCAGGCTTCTAACCTTGAAGCTTTCTTT. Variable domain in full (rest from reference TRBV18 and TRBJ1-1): NAGVMQNPRHLVRRRGQEARLRCSPMKGHSHVYWYRQLPEEGLKFMVYLQKENIIDESGMPKERFSAEFPKEGPSILRIQQVVRGDSAAYFCASSPLQASNLEAFFGQGTRLTVV.

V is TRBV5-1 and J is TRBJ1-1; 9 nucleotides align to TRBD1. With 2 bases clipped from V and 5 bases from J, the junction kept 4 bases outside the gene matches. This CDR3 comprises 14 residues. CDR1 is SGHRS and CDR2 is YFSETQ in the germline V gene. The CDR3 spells CASSLGQGITEAFF. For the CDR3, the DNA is TGCGCCAGCAGCTTAGGACAGGGGATAACTGAAGCTTTCTTT. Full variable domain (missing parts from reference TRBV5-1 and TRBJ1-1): KAGVTQTPRYLIKTRGQQVTLSCSPISGHRSVSWYQQTPGQGLQFLFEYFSETQRNKGNFPGRFSGRQFSNSRSEMNVSTLELGDSALYLCASSLGQGITEAFFGQGTRLTVV.

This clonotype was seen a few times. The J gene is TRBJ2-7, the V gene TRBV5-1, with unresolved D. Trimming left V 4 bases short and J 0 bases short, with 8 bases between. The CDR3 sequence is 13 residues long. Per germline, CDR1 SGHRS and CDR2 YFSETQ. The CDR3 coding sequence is TGCGCCAGCAGCCTCCGGGCCTCCTACGAGCAGTACTTC. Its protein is CASSLRASYEQYF.

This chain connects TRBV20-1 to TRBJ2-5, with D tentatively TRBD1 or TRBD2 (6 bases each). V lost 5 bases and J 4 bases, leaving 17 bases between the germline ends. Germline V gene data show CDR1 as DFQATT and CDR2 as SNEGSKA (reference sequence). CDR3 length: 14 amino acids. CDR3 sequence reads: CSAHDLGGTETQYF. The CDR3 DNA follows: TGCAGTGCTCACGATTTAGGGGGGACAGAGACCCAGTACTTC.

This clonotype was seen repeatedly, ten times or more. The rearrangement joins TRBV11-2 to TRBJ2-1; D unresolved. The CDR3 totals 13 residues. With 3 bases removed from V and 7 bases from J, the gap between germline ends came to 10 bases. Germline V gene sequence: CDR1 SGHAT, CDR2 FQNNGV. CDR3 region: CASSFTLGNEQFF. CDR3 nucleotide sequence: TGTGCCAGCAGCTTTACTCTGGGAAATGAGCAGTTCTTC.

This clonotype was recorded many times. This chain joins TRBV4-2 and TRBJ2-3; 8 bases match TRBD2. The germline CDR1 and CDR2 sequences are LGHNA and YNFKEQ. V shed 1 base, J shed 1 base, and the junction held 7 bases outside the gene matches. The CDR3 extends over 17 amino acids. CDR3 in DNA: TGTGCCAGCAGCCAAGTAGCTAGCGGGTGGGGCACAGATACGCAGTATTTT. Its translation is CASSQVASGWGTDTQYF.

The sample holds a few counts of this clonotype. DNA for the CDR3: TGTGCCTGTACCACGGCCCCCTACAATGAGCAGTTCTTC. Its translation: CACTTAPYNEQFF. The chain joins TRBV30 to TRBJ2-1; D call uncertain. V was shortened by 6 bases and J by 2 bases, with 11 bases between the two germline ends. The CDR3 consists of 13 residues. CDR1 is GTSNPN and CDR2 is SVGIG in the germline V gene (reference sequence).

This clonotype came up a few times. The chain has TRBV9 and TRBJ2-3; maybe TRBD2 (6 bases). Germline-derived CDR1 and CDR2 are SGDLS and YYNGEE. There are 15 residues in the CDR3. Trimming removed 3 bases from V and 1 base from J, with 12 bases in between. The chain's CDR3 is CASSAGLTRTDTQYF. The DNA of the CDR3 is TGTGCCAGCAGCGCGGGACTTACTCGCACAGATACGCAGTATTTT.

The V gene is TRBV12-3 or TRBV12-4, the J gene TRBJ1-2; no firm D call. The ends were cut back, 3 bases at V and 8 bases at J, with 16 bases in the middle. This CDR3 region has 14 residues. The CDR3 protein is CASSLKQSGGGYTF. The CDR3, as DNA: TGTGCCAGCAGTTTGAAACAGTCGGGAGGCGGCTACACCTTC.

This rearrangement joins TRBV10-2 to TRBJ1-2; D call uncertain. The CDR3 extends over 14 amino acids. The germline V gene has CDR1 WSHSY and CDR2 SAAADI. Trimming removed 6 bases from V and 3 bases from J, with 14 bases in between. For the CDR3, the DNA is TGCGCCAGCAGCGAACAATCAGCTGACTATGGCTACACCTTC. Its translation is CASSEQSADYGYTF.